The clone carrying this T cell receptor (beta chain) was detected ten times or more. Its specificity is not known. The data were obtained in a study of CD8+ T cells in alopecia areata. Both peripheral blood and punch biopsies of lesional scalp skin were obtained from patients who had alopecia areata. Sorted out of PBMCs were CD4+ T cells and CD8+ T cells. Study findings and constraints: Clarity of TCR sharing across patients fell short of that in mice, possibly HLA-related. Clonality in lesional scalp, especially alopecia totalis/universalis, exceeded that of normal scalp.

Sequencing templates came from extracted RNA that was reverse transcribed into cDNA. Only in-frame clones appear in the TCRdb table, and some are missing; sequencing was by immunoSEQ multiplex PCR. Altogether about 130,000 clones are present, approximately 53% being singletons, with the ten largest covering roughly 4.5%. Trimming took 3 bases from V and 3 from J, leaving 14 bases between them. CDR3 length: 15 amino acids. Germline V gene data show CDR1 as KGHSH and CDR2 as LQKENI. The sample was CD4+ T cells sorted from blood, taken at week 0. V is TRBV18 and J is TRBJ1-1; unclear D gene. This clonotype was sampled from a human donor with alopecia areata. The CDR3 spells CASSPGLGRDTEAFF. CDR3 coding DNA: TGTGCCAGCTCACCCGGCTTGGGAAGGGACACTGAAGCTTTCTTT.